The 25 T cell receptor beta chains given below trace back to one sample, sequenced in a study of blood T cells in healthy people across ages. For the second PCR, which ran for 7 to 11 cycles, a sample-barcoded 5' primer and a J-beta primer mix were used. TCRdb used MiXCR to reprocess the 5' RACE reads, holding one entry per CDR3 protein. This sample carries about 670,000 distinct CDR3 sequences, over 40% of them seen once, and the ten largest clones take about 32%. Sequenced input: blood. The receptor source for this set is a man older than 75 in good health.

This clonotype was seen more than once but under ten times. The genes are TRBV10-1 and TRBJ2-4; perhaps TRBD1 as D (5 bases). With 6 bases removed from V and 1 base from J, the gap between germline ends came to 13 bases. The germline V gene has CDR1 WNHNN and CDR2 SYGVQD (reference sequence). This CDR3 comprises 15 residues. CDR3 residues: CASRRQWGAKNIQYF. The CDR3 DNA sequence: TGCGCCAGCAGAAGACAGTGGGGCGCCAAAAACATTCAGTACTTC.

The chain carries TRBV5-1 and TRBJ2-3; 9 bases align to TRBD2. Germline V gene sequence: CDR1 SGHRS, CDR2 YFSETQ. The V segment lost 3 bases and the J segment 5 bases; nucleotides outside the gene matches: 7. CDR3 length: 15 amino acids. The CDR3 DNA reads as TGCGCCAGCAGCTGGCGGCTAGCGGGAATAGATACGCAGTATTTT. Translating gives CASSWRLAGIDTQYF.

The chain combines TRBV6-5 with TRBJ1-2; 7 bases align to TRBD1. Trimming took 2 bases from V and 7 from J; bases not matched to a gene: 10. The length of the CDR3 is 15 residues. Germline V gene sequence: CDR1 MNHEY, CDR2 SVGAGI. CDR3 amino acids: CASSYGGAGGFGYTF. CDR3 coding DNA: TGTGCCAGCAGTTACGGTGGAGCAGGGGGTTTTGGCTACACCTTC.

This clonotype was seen only a few times. CDR3: CASSELAPDTQYF. CDR3 bases: TGTGCCAGCAGTGAGCTAGCGCCAGATACGCAGTATTTT. V gene TRBV6-2 or TRBV6-3 combines with J gene TRBJ2-3; D might be TRBD2 (6 bases). Germline lookup yields CDR1 MNHEY and CDR2 SVGEGT. V lost 5 bases and J 4 bases, leaving 10 bases between the germline ends. This CDR3 contains 13 residues.

This clonotype was counted between two and nine times. The chain is built from TRBV6-4 and TRBJ2-1; TRBD2 matches at 10 bases. V shed 2 bases, J shed 3 bases, and the junction held 10 bases outside the gene matches. The germline V gene has CDR1 MRHNA and CDR2 SNTAGT. This CDR3 has 18 amino acids. DNA of the CDR3: TGTGCCAGCAGTGACACCTCATATACTAGCGGGAACTACAATGAGCAGTTCTTC. Encoded protein: CASSDTSYTSGNYNEQFF.

This clonotype was recorded a few times. V usage is TRBV10-3 and J usage is TRBJ1-1; TRBD1 aligns across 10 bases. CDR1 and CDR2 (germline): ENHRY, SYGVKD. V lost 6 bases and J lost 2; bases outside the gene matches: 6. The CDR3 sequence is 15 residues long. The CDR3 DNA follows: TGTGCCATCAGACCGGGACAGGGGACAAACACTGAAGCTTTCTTT. Encoded protein: CAIRPGQGTNTEAFF.

This clonotype was seen only a few times. The chain is built from TRBV29-1 and TRBJ2-1; no reliable D call. The CDR3 has 15 amino acids. V was cut by 6 bases and J by 0 bases, with 15 bases left in between. Germline values: CDR1 SQVTM, CDR2 ANQGSEA. Here the CDR3 DNA reads TGCAGCGTCGCCCCTTTCTCCAGCTCCTACAATGAGCAGTTCTTC. Protein: CSVAPFSSSYNEQFF.

A few counts support this clonotype. The chain couples TRBV5-1 to TRBJ2-5; D is perhaps TRBD2 (5 bases). V gave up 2 bases and J gave up 11 bases, with 19 bases separating them. CDR3 length: 14 residues. Germline V gene lookup returns CDR1 SGHRS and CDR2 YFSETQ. The CDR3 region is CASSFAYPQEEQYF. CDR3 bases: TGCGCCAGCAGCTTTGCCTACCCCCAGGAGGAGCAGTACTTC.

This chain joins TRBV6-2 or TRBV6-3 and TRBJ2-7; D is unresolved. Trimming shortened V by 0 bases and J by 3 bases, and 3 bases separated the two germline ends. From germline, CDR1 is MNHEY and CDR2 SVGEGT. The CDR3 spans 12 residues. CDR3 bases: TGTGCCAGCAGTTACTCGAACTACGAGCAGTACTTC. This sequence encodes CASSYSNYEQYF.

In its sample, this clonotype was seen a few times. The chain employs TRBV6-2 or TRBV6-3 and TRBJ2-5, with D uncertain. V lost 0 bases to trimming and J lost 5 bases, with 10 bases between them. The CDR3 contains 14 residues. Germline V gene data show CDR1 as MNHEY and CDR2 as SVGEGT. The CDR3 spells CASSYSPVRETQYF. In DNA, the CDR3 is TGTGCCAGCAGTTACTCACCGGTCCGGGAGACCCAGTACTTC.

The chain combines TRBV6-5 with TRBJ2-2; 7 bases agree with TRBD1. Per the germline V gene, CDR1 is MNHEY and CDR2 is SVGAGI. There are 17 residues in the CDR3. V was pared by 2 bases and J by 5 bases, with 11 bases of the junction left unmatched. The CDR3 bases are TGTGCCAGCAGTTACGTCGGGAACAGGGGAAGGACCGGGGAGCTGTTTTTT. Amino acids: CASSYVGNRGRTGELFF.

This clonotype has just a few counts. This chain joins TRBV28 and TRBJ2-3; D might be TRBD2 (6 bases). Trimming left V 6 bases short and J 13 bases short, with 17 bases between. Germline CDR1 MDHEN, CDR2 SYDVKM. The CDR3 has 12 residues. CDR3 loop: CASSKAGLGEYF. CDR3 DNA: TGTGCCAGCAGCAAGGCGGGGTTGGGAGAGTATTTT.

This clonotype has a count of ten or more. The CDR3 protein is CASSLSRGNYEQYF. The DNA for the CDR3 is TGTGCCAGCAGCTTATCTAGGGGGAACTACGAGCAGTACTTC. The rearrangement links TRBV7-2 to TRBJ2-7, with D perhaps matching TRBD1 (6 bases). The V end lost 2 bases, the J end lost 3 bases, and 11 bases lay between the germline ends. Germline loops: CDR1 SGHTA, CDR2 FQGNSA. CDR3 length: 14 residues.

This clonotype was counted ten times or more. V usage is TRBV5-1 and J usage is TRBJ1-6; D gene uncertain. In germline, CDR1 is SGHRS, CDR2 YFSETQ. V lost 4 bases and J 3 bases, leaving 5 bases between the germline ends. This CDR3 region has 13 residues. In DNA form, the CDR3 reads TGCGCCAGCAGCCTGGACTATAATTCACCCCTCCACTTT. Amino acids: CASSLDYNSPLHF.

The V gene is TRBV25-1, the J gene TRBJ2-5, with TRBD2 as a possible D gene (6 bases). The CDR3 is made up of 14 amino acids. CDR1 is MGHDK, CDR2 SYGVNS, per germline. The V gene lost 4 bases and the J gene lost 0 bases, with 9 bases spanning the gap. CDR3 bases: TGTGCCAGCAGTGTCCGGGACTACCAAGAGACCCAGTACTTC. Amino acid sequence: CASSVRDYQETQYF.

This clonotype has just a few counts. The J gene is TRBJ1-1, the V gene TRBV27; no clear D gene. V was trimmed by 0 bases and J by 3 bases, leaving 8 bases between them. CDR1 is MNHEY, CDR2 SMNVEV, per germline (reference sequence). The CDR3 has 14 amino acids. The CDR3 bases are TGTGCCAGCAGTTTATCGCGCACCTACACTGAAGCTTTCTTT. Translating gives CASSLSRTYTEAFF.

This chain uses TRBV20-1 with TRBJ2-5, with TRBD2 matching over 12 bases. This CDR3 spans 15 amino acids. CDR1 DFQATT and CDR2 SNEGSKA come from the germline V gene (reference sequence). V was pared by 1 base and J by 2 bases, with 2 bases of the junction left unmatched. DNA of the CDR3: TGCAGTGCTAGAGTGACTAGCGGGAGACAAGAGACCCAGTACTTC. Translation gives CSARVTSGRQETQYF.

V gene TRBV10-3 combines with J gene TRBJ2-3, with D perhaps being TRBD1 or TRBD2 (5 bases each). Germline V gene lookup returns CDR1 ENHRY and CDR2 SYGVKD. The CDR3 sequence is 13 residues long. The CDR3 sequence is CATTGQGADTQYF. As DNA, the CDR3 is TGTGCAACGACGGGGCAGGGCGCAGATACGCAGTATTTT.

In this sample, this clonotype turned up many times. The chain links TRBV7-2 to TRBJ1-4; TRBD1 aligns across 10 bases. From germline, CDR1 is SGHTA and CDR2 FQGNSA. J gave up 7 bases and V 5 bases, and 10 bases lay outside the gene matches. The CDR3 sequence is 16 residues long. The CDR3 spells CASSGRDRGFGEKLFF. The CDR3 DNA is TGTGCCAGCAGCGGCCGGGACAGGGGATTTGGTGAAAAACTGTTTTTT.

This rearrangement joins TRBV7-9 to TRBJ1-1; maybe TRBD1 (5 bases). CDR1 is SEHNR and CDR2 is FQNEAQ in the germline V gene (reference sequence). This CDR3 has 15 residues. Trimming shortened V by 5 bases and J by 5 bases, and 18 bases separated the two germline ends. The DNA for the CDR3 is TGTGCCAGCAGCCCCTGGGGGGTAGGAGGGACTGAAGCTTTCTTT. It translates to CASSPWGVGGTEAFF.

In its sample, this clonotype was seen a few times. The J gene is TRBJ2-1, the V gene TRBV3-1; the match to TRBD2 covers 7 bases. There are 16 residues in the CDR3. Germline CDR1 is LGHDT and CDR2 is YNNKEL (reference sequence). V lost 5 bases to trimming and J lost 3 bases; unmatched junction nucleotides: 10. The CDR3 bases are TGTGCCAGCAGCGATCCGGGACTAAGACTCTACAATGAGCAGTTCTTC. Translating gives CASSDPGLRLYNEQFF.

V gene TRBV30 combines with J gene TRBJ2-6; 7 positions agree with TRBD1. CDR1 and CDR2 (germline): GTSNPN, SVGIG (reference sequence). J was trimmed by 4 bases and V by 7 bases; bases with no gene match: 1. The CDR3 runs to 12 residues. The CDR3 sequence is CALGGGANVLTF. As DNA, the CDR3 is TGTGCCTTAGGGGGCGGGGCCAACGTCCTGACTTTC.

The chain combines TRBV4-2 with TRBJ2-3, with TRBD1 as a possible D gene (7 bases). V was pared by 0 bases and J by 8 bases, with 24 bases between. Germline V gives CDR1 LGHNA, CDR2 YNFKEQ. The length of the CDR3 is 18 residues. CDR3 DNA: TGTGCCAGCAGCCAAGAGGCCTCGGGACAGCGGGTGGGAGCTACGCAGTATTTT. It is translated as CASSQEASGQRVGATQYF.

This clonotype showed up just a few times. This chain connects TRBV4-3 to TRBJ2-6, with D maybe TRBD2 (7 bases). Trimming cost V 0 bases and J 2 bases, with 17 bases left between them. The CDR3 has 19 residues. CDR1 is LGHNA, CDR2 YSLEER, per germline. The CDR3 region is CASSQEWGGDNPGANVLTF. DNA for the CDR3: TGCGCCAGCAGCCAAGAATGGGGAGGGGACAACCCTGGGGCCAACGTCCTGACTTTC.

Here the CDR3 DNA reads TGCGCCAGCAGCTCCGGGGCCCTCGCGGGGGGCACAGATACGCAGTATTTT. Its protein product is CASSSGALAGGTDTQYF. This chain links TRBV5-1 with TRBJ2-3; 7 bases are shared with TRBD2. Germline-derived CDR1 and CDR2 are SGHRS and YFSETQ. CDR3 length: 17 amino acids. Losses at the gene ends were 3 bases for V and 1 base for J; bases not matched to a gene: 11.